In this sample, the clone carrying this T cell receptor beta chain is medium-sized (0.01 to 0.1%). Antigen specificity is unknown. This sample was taken from a study of breast tumors, draining lymph nodes, adjacent tissues. Findings and caveats of the study: Luminal-like breast cancer showed significantly greater tumor-nontumor repertoire similarity than basal-like breast cancer did. Tumor repertoires ranked between lymph nodes and nontumor tissue in diversity, with V and J gene preferences. That most tumor T cells come from lymph nodes remained unproven. Findings are consistent with lymph node origin and intratumoral expansion of most tumor T cells.

From germline, CDR1 is SGHTA and CDR2 FQGTGA. The CDR3 loop spans 15 amino acids. The V segment lost 2 bases and the J segment 5 bases; nucleotides outside the gene matches: 9. A single record per CDR3 protein comes from TCRdb applying MiXCR to the multiplex PCR reads. The table has about 15,000 distinct CDR3 sequences, around 50% seen once. This chain uses TRBV7-3 with TRBJ2-7, with 7 bases identical to TRBD1. The sequenced material came from tumor-adjacent breast tissue. The receptor's source is a female donor with breast cancer. Some clones in this sample may be carry-over from other donors' samples. For the CDR3, the DNA is TGTGCCAGCAGCTTAGACAGGGACGGTTTCCACGAGCAGTACTTC. Translation gives CASSLDRDGFHEQYF.